This T cell receptor beta chain came from a study of shared clonotypes between healthy human individuals. Donors, without exception, were Caucasian adults residing in Nashville, Tennessee. V was cut by 3 bases and J by 4 bases, with 13 bases left in between. The CDR3 runs to 15 residues. Germline V gene sequence: CDR1 SGHAT, CDR2 FQNNGV. Several immunoSEQ plates held equal portions of the genomic DNA taken from each subset. Sequenced by immunoSEQ multiplex PCR; TCRdb stores in-frame clones only, minus some. The sample includes about 520,000 clones, around four fifths seen only once; the top ten take around 11%.

This TCR derives from a middle-aged woman in good health. Some clones in this sample may be carry-over from other donors' samples. The specimen sequenced was PBMCs. This chain joins TRBV11-2 and TRBJ1-3; D possibly corresponds to TRBD1 (5 bases). This chain's CDR3 is CASSLNRHSGNTIYF. The CDR3 DNA reads TGTGCCAGCAGCTTGAACAGGCATTCGGGAAACACCATATATTTT.